The 5 T cell receptor beta chains below come from one sample, sequenced in a study of blood T cell repertoires in COVID-19. TCRdb keeps only in-frame clones here, not all; method: immunoSEQ multiplex PCR. This table holds around 63,000 clones, roughly three quarters found once. Sequencing was performed on peripheral blood. The receptors shown here come from a woman aged 70 to 79 with acute or convalescent COVID-19.

The chain links TRBV3-1 (or the pseudogene TRBV3-2) to TRBJ2-7, with D possibly TRBD1 on 6 matching bases. Between the trimmed V and J ends, which lost 2 bases and 5 bases, there was a span of 13 bases. The CDR3 extends over 14 amino acids. Looked up from germline, CDR1 is LGHDT and CDR2 is YNNKEL (reference sequence). The CDR3 DNA reads as TGTGCCAGCAGCCAATGGGGGCCCAAGGACGAGCAGTACTTC. This sequence encodes CASSQWGPKDEQYF.

V and J are TRBV12-3 or TRBV12-4 and TRBJ1-1; D possibly corresponds to TRBD1 (5 bases). The CDR3 is 12 residues long. V was cut by 3 bases and J by 6 bases, with 8 bases left in between. In nucleotides, the CDR3 is TGTGCCAGCAGTTTTGGCAGGGCTGAAGCTTTCTTT. It codes for CASSFGRAEAFF.

The CDR3 sequence is CASSTETGRRTEAFF. As DNA, the CDR3 is TGCGCCAGCAGCACCGAGACAGGGCGGAGGACTGAAGCTTTCTTT. V and J are TRBV5-1 and TRBJ1-1; TRBD1 aligns across 7 bases. Germline values: CDR1 SGHRS, CDR2 YFSETQ. The CDR3 has 15 amino acids. Germline trimming cut 4 bases from V and 5 bases from J; bases unmatched to any gene: 11.

This clone was seen a handful of times. The V gene is TRBV6-6, the J gene TRBJ1-4, with D uncertain. The CDR3 spans 13 residues. Trimming took off 6 bases at V and 5 bases at J, with 10 bases between the two ends. Per germline, CDR1 MNHNY and CDR2 SVGAGI (reference sequence). The CDR3 coding sequence is TGTGCCAGCAGCCTACTAGGGAATGAAAAACTGTTTTTT. Translating it yields CASSLLGNEKLFF.

The V and J genes are TRBV5-1 and TRBJ2-3, with TRBD2 matching 9 bases. The ends lost 1 base at V and 4 bases at J; junction bases unmatched: 7. Germline V lookup: CDR1 SGHRS, CDR2 YFSETQ. This CDR3 region has 16 residues. In nucleotides, the CDR3 is TGCGCCAGCAGCTTGTGGCTAGCGGGGTTCGCAGATACGCAGTATTTT. It specifies CASSLWLAGFADTQYF.